One sample yielded the 5 T cell receptor beta chains listed below, sequenced in a study of blood T cells in healthy people across ages. A J-beta primer mix and a sample-barcoded 5' primer were used in a second PCR of roughly 6 to 11 cycles. One entry per CDR3 protein, called by TCRdb with MiXCR from the 5' RACE reads. The sample consists of almost 300,000 distinct CDR3 sequences, 25% to 30% of them appearing once. The sequencing sample was made of blood. These receptor sequences come from a woman aged 65 to 85 in good health.

J is TRBJ2-5 and V is TRBV4-3; 10 bases align to TRBD1. The CDR3 has 15 amino acids. V dropped 4 bases and J dropped 10; count of bases not matched to a gene: 12. Germline CDR1 LGHNA, CDR2 YSLEER. The CDR3 sequence is CASSPLPGQGGGQYF. CDR3 sequence (DNA): TGCGCCAGCAGCCCCTTACCTGGACAGGGGGGTGGCCAGTACTTC.

This clonotype was seen many times. The rearrangement links TRBV7-3 to TRBJ2-3; D gene uncertain. CDR1 is SGHTA and CDR2 is FQGTGA in the germline V gene. The CDR3 is 15 residues long. The germline V and J ends were trimmed by 2 bases and 0 bases, with 9 bases remaining between them. CDR3 in amino acids: CASSLGYGSTDTQYF. Here the CDR3 DNA reads TGTGCCAGCAGCTTAGGGTACGGGAGCACAGATACGCAGTATTTT.

This clonotype was counted between two and nine times. This chain joins TRBV7-3 and TRBJ2-1; 10 nucleotides match TRBD2. CDR3 length: 13 amino acids. V dropped 6 bases and J dropped 8; count of bases not matched to a gene: 4. Looked up from germline, CDR1 is SGHTA and CDR2 is FQGTGA. CDR3 DNA sequence: TGTGCCAGCAGTTCCAGCGGGAGGGATGAGCAGTTCTTC. Translating it yields CASSSSGRDEQFF.

The rearrangement links TRBV7-2 to TRBJ1-2, with 9 bases lining up with TRBD1. V lost 7 bases, J lost 8 bases, and 11 bases stayed unmatched. The CDR3 contains 14 residues. The germline V gene encodes CDR1 SGHTA and CDR2 FQGNSA. The CDR3 sequence is CASNQAGQGHGYTF. CDR3 DNA: TGTGCCAGCAACCAAGCGGGACAGGGCCACGGCTACACCTTC.

This chain joins TRBV9 and TRBJ1-2, with D tentatively TRBD1 (6 bases). This CDR3 comprises 15 residues. CDR1 is SGDLS, CDR2 YYNGEE, per germline. V lost 1 base and J lost 1, with 11 bases in between. CDR3 bases: TGTGCCAGCAGCGTATGGGGGGCTTTTAACTATGGCTACACCTTC. This translates into CASSVWGAFNYGYTF.